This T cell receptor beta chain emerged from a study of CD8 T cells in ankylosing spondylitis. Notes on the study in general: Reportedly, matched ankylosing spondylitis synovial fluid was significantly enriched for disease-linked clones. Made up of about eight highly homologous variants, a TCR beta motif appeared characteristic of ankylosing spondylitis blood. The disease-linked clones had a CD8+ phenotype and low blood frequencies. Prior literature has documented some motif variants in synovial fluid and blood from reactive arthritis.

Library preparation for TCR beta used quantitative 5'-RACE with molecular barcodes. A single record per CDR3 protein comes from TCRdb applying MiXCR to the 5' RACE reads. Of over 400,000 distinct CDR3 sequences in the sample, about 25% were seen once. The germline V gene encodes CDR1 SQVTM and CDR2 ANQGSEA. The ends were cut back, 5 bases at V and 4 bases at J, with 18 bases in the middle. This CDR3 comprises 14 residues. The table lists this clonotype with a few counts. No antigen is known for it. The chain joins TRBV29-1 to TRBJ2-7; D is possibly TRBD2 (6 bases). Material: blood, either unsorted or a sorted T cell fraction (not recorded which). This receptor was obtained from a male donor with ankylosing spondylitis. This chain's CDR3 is CSVPHRDSQYEQYF. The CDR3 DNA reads TGCAGCGTTCCCCACCGGGACTCTCAGTACGAGCAGTACTTC.